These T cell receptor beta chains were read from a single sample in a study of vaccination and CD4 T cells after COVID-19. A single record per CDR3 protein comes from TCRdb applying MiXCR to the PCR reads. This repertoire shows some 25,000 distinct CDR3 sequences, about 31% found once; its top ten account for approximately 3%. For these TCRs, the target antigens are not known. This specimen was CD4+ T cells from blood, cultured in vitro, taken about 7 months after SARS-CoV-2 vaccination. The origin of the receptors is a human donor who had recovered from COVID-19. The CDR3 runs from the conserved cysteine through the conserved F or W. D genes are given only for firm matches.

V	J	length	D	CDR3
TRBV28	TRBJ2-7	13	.	CASRWTGPYEQYF
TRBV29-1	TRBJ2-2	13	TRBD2	CSVASGNTGELFF
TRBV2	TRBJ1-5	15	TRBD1	CASRLRTGGNQPQHF
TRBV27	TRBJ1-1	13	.	CASRRGLNTEAFF
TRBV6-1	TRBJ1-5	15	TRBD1	CASSLGTGQGQPQHF
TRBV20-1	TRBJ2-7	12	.	CSASPDSYEQYF
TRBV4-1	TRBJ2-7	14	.	CASSAGHRAYEQYF
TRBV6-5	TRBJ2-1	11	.	CASSYGNEQFF
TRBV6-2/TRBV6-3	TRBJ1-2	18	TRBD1	CASSYTRDRGRVNYGYTF
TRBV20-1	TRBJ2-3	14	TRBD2	CSALAGLSADTQYF
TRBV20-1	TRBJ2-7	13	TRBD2	CSASGGGAYEQYF
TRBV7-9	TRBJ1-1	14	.	CASSVGGWSTEAFF
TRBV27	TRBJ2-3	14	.	CASSFQGSTDTQYF
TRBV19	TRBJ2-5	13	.	CASSISGTETQYF
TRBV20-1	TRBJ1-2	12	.	CSASVANYGYTF
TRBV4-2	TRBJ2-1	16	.	CASSQESNPPDNEQFF
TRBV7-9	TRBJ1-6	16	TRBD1	CASSSGTGGSNSPLHF
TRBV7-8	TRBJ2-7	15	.	CASTHSALSSYEQYF
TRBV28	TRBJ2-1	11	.	CASSLINEQFF
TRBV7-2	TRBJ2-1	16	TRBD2	CASSPYGRSGGNEQFF
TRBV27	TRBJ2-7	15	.	CASSSRAGISYEQYF
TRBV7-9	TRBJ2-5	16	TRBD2	CASSLGLAGGGETQYF
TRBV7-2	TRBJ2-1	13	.	CASSLSHGNEQFF
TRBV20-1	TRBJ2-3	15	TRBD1	CSARRGQTSTDTQYF
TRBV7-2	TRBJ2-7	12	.	CASSLLGYEQYF
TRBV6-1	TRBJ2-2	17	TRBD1	CASSERVGTVNTGELFF
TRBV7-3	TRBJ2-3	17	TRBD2	CASSSGTSGRWTDTQYF
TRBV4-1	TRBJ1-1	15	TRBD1	CASSQQGAARTEAFF
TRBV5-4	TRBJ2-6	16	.	CASSARVIAGANVLTF
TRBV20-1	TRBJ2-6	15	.	CSARTDSSGANVLTF
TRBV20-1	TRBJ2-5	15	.	CSAHGPWTEQETQYF
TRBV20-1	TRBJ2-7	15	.	CSARDVGGHTAEQYF
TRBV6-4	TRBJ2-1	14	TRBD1	CASSLNRGVNEQFF
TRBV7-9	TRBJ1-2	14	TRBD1	CASSLGQEAYGYTF
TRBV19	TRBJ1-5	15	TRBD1	CASSMSTGNNQPQHF
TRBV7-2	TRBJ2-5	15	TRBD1	CASSYRDRVGETQYF
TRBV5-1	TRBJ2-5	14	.	CASSLQGERETQYF
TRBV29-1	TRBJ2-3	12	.	CSVGQRTDTQYF
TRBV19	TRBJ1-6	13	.	CASSEERTAPLHF
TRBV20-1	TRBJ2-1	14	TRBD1	CSARDRQGADEQFF
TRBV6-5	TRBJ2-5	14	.	CASSYRGGQETQYF
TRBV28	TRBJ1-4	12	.	CASSLFHGLGFF
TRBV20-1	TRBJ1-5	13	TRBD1	CSAVTGSNQPQHF
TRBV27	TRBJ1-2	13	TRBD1	CASSPHDRDGYTF
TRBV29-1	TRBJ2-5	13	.	CSVDIDFQETQYF
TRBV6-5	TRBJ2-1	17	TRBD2	CASSYAATSGRVNEQFF
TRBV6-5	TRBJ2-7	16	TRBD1	CASSYLESPDRDEQYF
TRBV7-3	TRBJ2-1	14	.	CASAGFPDYNEQFF
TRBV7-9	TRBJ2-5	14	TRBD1	CASSFRTGRETQYF
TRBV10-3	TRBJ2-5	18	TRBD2	CAISEGGSSGSLRETQYF
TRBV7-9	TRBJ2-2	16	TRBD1	CASSLEGTGYTGELFF
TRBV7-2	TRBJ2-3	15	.	CASSLAGQVTDTQYF